This T cell receptor beta chain came from a study of cytomegalovirus exposure and HLA in healthy donors. The PCR made use of 60 Vbeta and 13 Jbeta primers. TCRdb's copy holds only in-frame clones and misses some; the assay was immunoSEQ multiplex PCR. This sample has hundreds of thousands of clones, with over 80% found just once. This clone appeared a few times. Looked up from germline, CDR1 is SGHNT and CDR2 is YYREEE (reference sequence). The V and J ends lost 2 bases and 2 bases, in that order; junction bases with no gene match: 5. This CDR3 has 16 residues. The rearrangement links TRBV5-4 to TRBJ2-4; 9 bases match TRBD2. The sample was PBMCs. The TCR comes from a man aged 35-49 years in good health and CMV-seropositive. CDR3 sequence reads: CASSFKREDTKNIQYF. CDR3 DNA sequence: TGTGCCAGCAGCTTTAAGCGGGAGGATACCAAAAACATTCAGTACTTC.